One and the same sample provided the 30 T cell receptor beta chains below, sequenced in a study of quantifying T cell responses using KT2 cells. Study-level information: TCR alpha and beta constant-region primers primed reverse transcription of RNA.

A single-stranded UMI oligo with SP2 sequence was ligated to cDNA 3' ends. The first PCR ran approximately 4 cycles with an equimolar RC1.1 and RC1.2 beta primer mix. TCRdb processed the UMI-ligation and nested PCR reads anew with MiXCR; each CDR3 protein has one entry. The top ten clones hold around 14% of a sample with 25,000 to 35,000 distinct CDR3 sequences, approximately 6.8% of them seen once. Sequenced input: PBMCs spiked with cells of the T cell clone KT2. These receptors originate from a human donor.

The rearrangement uses TRBV6-2 or TRBV6-3 and TRBJ2-7; 7 bases agree with TRBD1. The germline CDR1 and CDR2 sequences are MNHEY and SVGEGT. Trimming took 2 bases from V and 2 from J; bases not matched to a gene: 6. The CDR3 runs 15 residues. The chain's CDR3 is CASSYEQGKTYEQYF. In DNA form, the CDR3 reads TGTGCCAGCAGTTACGAACAGGGGAAGACCTACGAGCAGTACTTC.

This clonotype has ten or more counts. The V gene is TRBV30, the J gene TRBJ1-6; D may be TRBD1 (6 bases). The CDR3 length is 14 residues. Trimming shortened V by 2 bases and J by 8 bases, and 13 bases separated the two germline ends. Germline V lookup: CDR1 GTSNPN, CDR2 SVGIG (reference sequence). CDR3 sequence (DNA): TGTGCCTGGAGTCTCAACTACAGGGATTCACCCCTCCACTTT. Protein sequence: CAWSLNYRDSPLHF.

This clonotype has a count of ten or more. The chain carries TRBV6-2 or TRBV6-3 and TRBJ2-1; D remains unclear. Deletions cut 6 bases from V and 5 bases from J, with 17 bases between. This CDR3 contains 15 residues. Germline-derived CDR1 and CDR2 are MNHEY and SVGEGT. CDR3 sequence reads: CASSLGPLTNNEQFF. The CDR3 DNA reads as TGTGCCAGCAGCCTCGGACCTCTGACCAACAATGAGCAGTTCTTC.

This clonotype was picked up many times. The chain couples TRBV20-1 to TRBJ2-2; 7 bases agree with TRBD2. Germline values: CDR1 DFQATT, CDR2 SNEGSKA (reference sequence). Losses at the gene ends were 5 bases for V and 1 base for J; bases not matched to a gene: 1. The CDR3 runs to 13 residues. CDR3 in amino acids: CSAERENTGELFF. In nucleotides, the CDR3 is TGCAGTGCTGAGCGGGAGAACACCGGGGAGCTGTTTTTT.

The V and J genes are TRBV20-1 and TRBJ2-3; D is ambiguous. Germline CDR1 is DFQATT and CDR2 is SNEGSKA (reference sequence). The CDR3 spans 12 residues. Trimming removed 3 bases from V and 0 bases from J, with 4 bases in between. DNA of the CDR3: TGCAGTGCTAGCACTAGCACAGATACGCAGTATTTT. Translation: CSASTSTDTQYF.

This clonotype is medium-sized (0.01 to 0.1%) by share. The V call is TRBV11-2, the J call TRBJ2-7; 10 nucleotides align to TRBD2. Germline lookup yields CDR1 SGHAT and CDR2 FQNNGV. This CDR3 is 15 amino acids long. Here the CDR3 reads CASTSGLLGGYEQYF. DNA of the CDR3: TGTGCTTCGACTAGCGGGCTCTTGGGAGGCTACGAGCAGTACTTC.

This clonotype was recorded a few times. The chain joins TRBV20-1 to TRBJ2-3; D gene unclear. Trimming stripped 3 bases from V and 6 bases from J, with 22 bases between. The CDR3 is made up of 16 amino acids. CDR1 is DFQATT and CDR2 is SNEGSKA in the germline V gene (reference sequence). The DNA of the CDR3 is TGCAGTGCTAGTTCTTGGAGCCCCGGTCGTCGGGATACGCAGTATTTT. Translation gives CSASSWSPGRRDTQYF.

This clonotype was recorded at least ten times. The rearrangement links TRBV15 to TRBJ1-2; D ambiguous. Between the trimmed V and J ends, which lost 0 bases and 8 bases, there was a span of 19 bases. Per the germline V gene, CDR1 is LNHNV and CDR2 is YYDKDF (reference sequence). CDR3 length equals 16 residues. The DNA for the CDR3 is TGTGCCACCAGCAGAGATTGGAGGTCCACCTCCGGAGGCTACACCTTC. It yields the protein CATSRDWRSTSGGYTF.

In this sample, this clonotype turned up a few times. CDR3 sequence reads: CAVGAANQETQYF. Written as DNA, the CDR3 is TGTGCCGTAGGGGCAGCAAACCAAGAGACCCAGTACTTC. The chain combines TRBV11-1 with TRBJ2-5; the D gene is possibly TRBD1 (5 bases). The CDR3 has 13 amino acids. CDR1 and CDR2 from the germline V gene are SGHAT and FQDESV (reference sequence). The V and J ends lost 11 bases and 0 bases respectively, with 13 bases between them.

There are a few counts of this clonotype. The chain has TRBV6-1 and TRBJ1-3, with a possible D match to TRBD1 (5 bases). This CDR3 comprises 16 residues. Germline assignment: CDR1 MNHNS and CDR2 SASEGT. V lost 3 bases to trimming and J lost 0 bases, with 12 bases between them. The CDR3 DNA is TGTGCCAGCAGTGAGGGGGACGGGAACTCTGGAAACACCATATATTTT. Its translation: CASSEGDGNSGNTIYF.

This chain uses TRBV20-1 with TRBJ2-3, with D uncertain. This CDR3 contains 14 residues. Trimming removed 2 bases at V and 4 bases at J, with 13 bases between. Germline V gene lookup returns CDR1 DFQATT and CDR2 SNEGSKA (reference sequence). CDR3 protein: CSARWPGGADTQYF. Written as DNA, the CDR3 is TGCAGTGCTAGATGGCCAGGTGGGGCAGATACGCAGTATTTT.

The rearrangement uses TRBV30 and TRBJ2-7, with D perhaps being TRBD1 or TRBD2 (5 bases each). V was shortened by 5 bases and J by 1 base, with 15 bases between the two germline ends. Germline-derived CDR1 and CDR2 are GTSNPN and SVGIG (reference sequence). This CDR3 spans 14 amino acids. In DNA, the CDR3 is TGTGCCTGGGACCGGGACCGCCTTTCCTACGAGCAGTACTTC. Translating gives CAWDRDRLSYEQYF.

Many counts were recorded for this clonotype. The chain links TRBV4-2 to TRBJ2-7; D may be TRBD1 (6 bases). Looked up from germline, CDR1 is LGHNA and CDR2 is YNFKEQ. The CDR3 extends over 14 amino acids. Trimming stripped 0 bases from V and 4 bases from J, with 10 bases between. CDR3 amino acids: CASSQELQGYEQYF. The CDR3 DNA is TGTGCCAGCAGCCAAGAGTTACAGGGTTACGAGCAGTACTTC.

In the case of this clonotype: This sequence may be a read error, since a much larger clone differs from it by one base. The conserved phenylalanine or tryptophan is not found at the CDR3 terminus, so this likely reflects a read error. The chain combines TRBV7-2 with TRBJ2-3; TRBD2 agrees at 12 bases. The ends lost 2 bases at V and 1 base at J; junction bases unmatched: 10. From germline, CDR1 is SGHTA and CDR2 FQGNSA. This CDR3 contains 19 residues. CDR3: CASSLPWLAGGAGTDTQYS. The CDR3 DNA reads as TGTGCCAGCAGCTTACCGTGGCTAGCGGGGGGGGCCGGCACAGATACGCAGTATTCT.

This clonotype turned up a few times. The chain is built from TRBV2 and TRBJ2-1, with 11 bases fitting TRBD2. With 5 bases clipped from V and 6 bases from J, the junction kept 3 bases outside the gene matches. The germline V gene encodes CDR1 SNHLY and CDR2 FYNNEI. This CDR3 contains 14 residues. The CDR3 region is CASSLAGGSNEQFF. The CDR3 region has the DNA TGTGCCAGCAGTCTAGCGGGGGGATCCAATGAGCAGTTCTTC.

The sample holds many counts of this clonotype. This chain uses TRBV20-1 with TRBJ2-1, with 9 nucleotides matching TRBD2. The trim removed 0 bases at V and 0 bases at J, leaving 6 bases unmatched. Germline-derived CDR1 and CDR2 are DFQATT and SNEGSKA (reference sequence). There are 17 residues in the CDR3. CDR3 protein: CSARDQAGGTSYNEQFF. The CDR3 nucleotides read TGCAGTGCTAGAGATCAGGCGGGGGGGACCTCCTACAATGAGCAGTTCTTC.

The rearrangement joins TRBV2 to TRBJ2-5, with a possible D match to TRBD2 (7 bases). CDR3 length equals 13 residues. V lost 8 bases and J 2 bases, leaving 12 bases between the germline ends. Germline assignment: CDR1 SNHLY and CDR2 FYNNEI. This chain's CDR3 is CASGGASQETQYF. Written as DNA, the CDR3 is TGTGCCAGCGGGGGGGCCAGTCAAGAGACCCAGTACTTC.

This clonotype was found many times. This sequence joins TRBV4-3 and TRBJ1-2; D unclear. V was trimmed by 0 bases and J by 6 bases, leaving 20 bases between them. CDR3 length: 17 amino acids. CDR1 is LGHNA, CDR2 YSLEER, per germline. CDR3 nucleotides: TGCGCCAGCAGCCAAGATCTGAGCCTAGGCAGATGGGATGGCTACACCTTC. This translates into CASSQDLSLGRWDGYTF.

This clonotype has a count of ten or more. The chain uses TRBV12-3 or TRBV12-4 and TRBJ1-4, with a possible D match to TRBD1 (6 bases). CDR3 length: 16 amino acids. V gave up 6 bases and J gave up 7 bases, with 21 bases separating them. The CDR3 DNA reads as TGTGCCAGCAGCCATAGTGGCGACAGGAGGGGTGAAAAACTGTTTTTT. This sequence encodes CASSHSGDRRGEKLFF.

Sample share makes this clonotype large. The rearrangement uses TRBV2 and TRBJ1-2; 8 positions agree with TRBD1. Germline V gene lookup returns CDR1 SNHLY and CDR2 FYNNEI. Germline trimming cut 2 bases from V and 2 bases from J; bases unmatched to any gene: 1. This CDR3 region has 14 residues. The DNA for the CDR3 is TGTGCCAGCAGTGAAACAGGGGGGAACTATGGCTACACCTTC. It translates to CASSETGGNYGYTF. Supplemented by reference TRBV2 and TRBJ1-2, the full variable domain reads EPEVTQTPSHQVTQMGQEVILRCVPISNHLYFYWYRQILGQKVEFLVSFYNNEISEKSEIFDDQFSVERPDGSNFTLKIRSTKLEDSAMYFCASSETGGNYGYTFGSGTRLTVV.

The CDR3 region has the DNA TGTGCCAGCAGTCTAGCGGCTAGCACAGATACGCAGTATTTT. Its translation: CASSLAASTDTQYF. V usage is TRBV21-1 and J usage is TRBJ2-3; TRBD2 reflects the table's D call only, with no check against the DNA. TRBV21-1 is designated a pseudogene. The CDR3 length is 14 residues.

To note about this clonotype: Just one base apart from a much larger clone, this may be a read error. The rearrangement joins TRBV20-1 to TRBJ2-3, with D perhaps being TRBD1 or TRBD2 (7 bases each). Looked up from germline, CDR1 is DFQATT and CDR2 is SNEGSKA (reference sequence). The CDR3 is 15 amino acids. The CDR3 coding sequence is TGCGGTGCTAGCGGTTCAGGGGGGAGCACAGATACGCAGTATTTT. Amino acids: CGASGSGGSTDTQYF.

The gene calls are TRBV11-3 and TRBJ2-3; 9 positions agree with TRBD2. Germline trimming cut 4 bases from V and 0 bases from J; bases unmatched to any gene: 5. The CDR3 is 16 amino acids. The V gene's germline CDR1 is SGHNT and CDR2 YENEEA. For the CDR3, the DNA is TGTGCCAGCAGCTCTGGACTAGCGCTCAGCACAGATACGCAGTATTTT. As protein: CASSSGLALSTDTQYF.

This clonotype was seen many times. V gene TRBV19 combines with J gene TRBJ2-5; D gene ambiguous. The V end was cut by 2 bases, the J end by 4 bases, with 14 bases between. This CDR3 has 15 amino acids. The germline V gene has CDR1 LNHDA and CDR2 SQIVND (reference sequence). The CDR3 DNA follows: TGTGCCAGTAGTATATCGGAGCAGACGGGAGAGACCCAGTACTTC. Translated: CASSISEQTGETQYF.

This clonotype was seen a handful of times. For the CDR3, the DNA is TGTGCCAGCAGCTTTTGGCCCAAGCGGACCCTCACAGATACGCAGTATTTT. Protein: CASSFWPKRTLTDTQYF. The rearrangement uses TRBV7-2 and TRBJ2-3; TRBD2 might be the D (5 bases). The germline V and J ends were trimmed by 3 bases and 2 bases, with 18 bases remaining between them. The CDR3 is made up of 17 amino acids. Germline CDR1 SGHTA, CDR2 FQGNSA. The whole variable domain, filled in from reference TRBV7-2 and TRBJ2-3, reads GAGVSQSPSNKVTEKGKDVELRCDPISGHTALYWYRQSLGQGLEFLIYFQGNSAPDKSGLPSDRFSAERTGGSVSTLTIQRTQQEDSAVYLCASSFWPKRTLTDTQYFGPGTRLTVL.

To note about this clonotype: A junction boundary mismatches the germline segment, possibly from a read error. DNA for the CDR3: TGTGTCAGCAGCTCGACTAGCGGGAGGTCTTGGGAGCAGTTCTTC. Its protein product is CVSSSTSGRSWEQFF. The rearrangement joins TRBV2 to TRBJ2-1; 13 bases match TRBD2. CDR1 is SNHLY and CDR2 is FYNNEI in the germline V gene. The CDR3 totals 15 residues.

This clonotype was seen a handful of times. The chain joins TRBV27 to TRBJ2-3; 9 bases agree with TRBD1. After removal of 3 bases from V and 3 bases from J, the junction contained 7 bases not matched to a gene. The V gene's germline CDR1 is MNHEY and CDR2 SMNVEV (reference sequence). The CDR3 runs 16 residues. The DNA of the CDR3 is TGTGCCAGCAGTTTCCCCTCGGGACAGGGAACAGATACGCAGTATTTT. Translating it yields CASSFPSGQGTDTQYF.

The chain combines TRBV27 with TRBJ2-7, with TRBD1 matching 9 bases. This CDR3 spans 15 amino acids. Per germline, CDR1 MNHEY and CDR2 SMNVEV (reference sequence). After removal of 1 base from V and 3 bases from J, the junction contained 4 bases not matched to a gene. The CDR3: CASSLFPGQGYEQYF. The CDR3 bases are TGTGCCAGCAGTTTATTTCCGGGACAGGGCTACGAGCAGTACTTC.

This clonotype was observed many times. The gene calls are TRBV28 and TRBJ2-7, with 9 bases aligning to TRBD2. The CDR3 has 15 residues. Trimming cost V 6 bases and J 0 bases; bases outside gene matches: 6. Germline assignment: CDR1 MDHEN and CDR2 SYDVKM. The CDR3 nucleotides are TGTGCCAGCAGCTCCGCAGCGGGGGGCTCCTACGAGCAGTACTTC. This encodes CASSSAAGGSYEQYF. Complete variable domain (other parts from reference TRBV28 and TRBJ2-7): DVKVTQSSRYLVKRTGEKVFLECVQDMDHENMFWYRQDPGLGLRLIYFSYDVKMKEKGDIPEGYSVSREKKERFSLILESASTNQTSMYLCASSSAAGGSYEQYFGPGTRLTVT.

In this sample, this clonotype turned up many times. This rearrangement joins TRBV30 to TRBJ1-5; 7 bases map to TRBD1. The ends lost 2 bases at V and 6 bases at J; junction bases unmatched: 10. This CDR3 is 15 amino acids long. CDR1 is GTSNPN and CDR2 is SVGIG in the germline V gene (reference sequence). This chain's CDR3 is CAWSMRQGRGQPQHF. The CDR3 DNA reads TGTGCCTGGAGTATGCGACAGGGAAGAGGTCAGCCCCAGCATTTT.